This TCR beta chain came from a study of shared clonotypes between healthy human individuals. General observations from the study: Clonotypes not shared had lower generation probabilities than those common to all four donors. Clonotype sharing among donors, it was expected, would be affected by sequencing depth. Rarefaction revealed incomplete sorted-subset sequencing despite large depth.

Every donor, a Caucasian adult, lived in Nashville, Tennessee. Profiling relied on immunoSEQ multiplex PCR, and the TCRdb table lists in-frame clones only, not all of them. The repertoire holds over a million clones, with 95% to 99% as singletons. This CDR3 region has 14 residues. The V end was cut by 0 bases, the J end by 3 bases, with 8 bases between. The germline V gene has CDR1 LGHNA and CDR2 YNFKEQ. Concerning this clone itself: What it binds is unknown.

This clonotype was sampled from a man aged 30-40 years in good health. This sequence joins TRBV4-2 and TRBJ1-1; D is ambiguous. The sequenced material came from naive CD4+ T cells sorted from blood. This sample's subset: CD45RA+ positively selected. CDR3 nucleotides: TGTGCCAGCAGCCAAGAGCGTAAGGACACTGAAGCTTTCTTT. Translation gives CASSQERKDTEAFF.